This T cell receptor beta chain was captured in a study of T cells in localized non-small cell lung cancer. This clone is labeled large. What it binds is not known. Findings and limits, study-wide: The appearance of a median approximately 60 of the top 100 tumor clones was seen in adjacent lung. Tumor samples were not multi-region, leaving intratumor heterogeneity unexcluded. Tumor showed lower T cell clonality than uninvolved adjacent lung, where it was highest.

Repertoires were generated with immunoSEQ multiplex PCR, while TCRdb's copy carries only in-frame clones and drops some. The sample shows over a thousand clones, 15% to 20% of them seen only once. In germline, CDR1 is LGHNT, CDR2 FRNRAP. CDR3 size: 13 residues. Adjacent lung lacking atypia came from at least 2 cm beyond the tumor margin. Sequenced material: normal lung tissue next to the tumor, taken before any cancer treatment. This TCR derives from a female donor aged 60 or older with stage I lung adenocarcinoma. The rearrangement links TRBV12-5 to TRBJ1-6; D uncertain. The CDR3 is CANRRGYNSPLHF. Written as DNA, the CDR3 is TGTGCCAACCGACGGGGTTATAATTCACCCCTCCACTTT.